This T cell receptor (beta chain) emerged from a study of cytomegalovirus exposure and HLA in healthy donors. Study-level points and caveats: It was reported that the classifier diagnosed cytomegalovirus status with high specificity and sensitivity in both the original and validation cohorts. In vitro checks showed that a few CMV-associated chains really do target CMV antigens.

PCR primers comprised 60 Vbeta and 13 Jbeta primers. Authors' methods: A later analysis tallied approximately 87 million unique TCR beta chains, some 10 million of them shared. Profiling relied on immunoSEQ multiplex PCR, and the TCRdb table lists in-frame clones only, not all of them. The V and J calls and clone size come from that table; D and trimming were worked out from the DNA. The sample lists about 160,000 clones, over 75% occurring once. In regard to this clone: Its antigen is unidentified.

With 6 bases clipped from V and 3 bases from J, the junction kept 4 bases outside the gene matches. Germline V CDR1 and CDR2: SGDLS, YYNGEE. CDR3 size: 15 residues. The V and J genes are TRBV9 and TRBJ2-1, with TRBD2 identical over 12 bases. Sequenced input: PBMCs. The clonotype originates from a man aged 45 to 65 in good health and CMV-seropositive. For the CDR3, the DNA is TGTGCCAGCAACCTAGCGGGAGGGAACTACAATGAGCAGTTCTTC. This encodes CASNLAGGNYNEQFF.